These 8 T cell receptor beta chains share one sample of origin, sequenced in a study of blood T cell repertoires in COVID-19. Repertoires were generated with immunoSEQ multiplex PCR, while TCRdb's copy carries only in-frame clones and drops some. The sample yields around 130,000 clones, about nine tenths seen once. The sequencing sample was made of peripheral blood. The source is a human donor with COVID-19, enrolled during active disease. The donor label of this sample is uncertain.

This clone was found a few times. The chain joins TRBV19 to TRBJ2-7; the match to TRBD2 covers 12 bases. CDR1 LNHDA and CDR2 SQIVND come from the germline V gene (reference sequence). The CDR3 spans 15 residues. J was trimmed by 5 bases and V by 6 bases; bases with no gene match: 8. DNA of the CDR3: TGTGCCAGTAGAAGGCTAGCGGGGGGGCCCCACGAGCAGTACTTC. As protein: CASRRLAGGPHEQYF.

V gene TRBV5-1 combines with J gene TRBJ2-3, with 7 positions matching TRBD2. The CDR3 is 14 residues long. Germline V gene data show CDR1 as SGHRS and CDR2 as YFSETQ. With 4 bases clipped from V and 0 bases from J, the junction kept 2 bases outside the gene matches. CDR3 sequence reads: CASSLSGSTDTQYF. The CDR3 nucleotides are TGCGCCAGCAGCCTTAGCGGGAGCACAGATACGCAGTATTTT. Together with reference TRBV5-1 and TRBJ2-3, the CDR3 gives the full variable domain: KAGVTQTPRYLIKTRGQQVTLSCSPISGHRSVSWYQQTPGQGLQFLFEYFSETQRNKGNFPGRFSGRQFSNSRSEMNVSTLELGDSALYLCASSLSGSTDTQYFGPGTRLTVL.

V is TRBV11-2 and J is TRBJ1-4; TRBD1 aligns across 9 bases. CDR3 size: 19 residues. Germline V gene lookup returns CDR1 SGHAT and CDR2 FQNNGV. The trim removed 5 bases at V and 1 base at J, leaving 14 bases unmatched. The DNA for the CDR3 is TGTGCCAGCAGCCTTTTACAGGGGGCCCGGCGTGGAACTAATGAAAAACTGTTTTTT. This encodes CASSLLQGARRGTNEKLFF.

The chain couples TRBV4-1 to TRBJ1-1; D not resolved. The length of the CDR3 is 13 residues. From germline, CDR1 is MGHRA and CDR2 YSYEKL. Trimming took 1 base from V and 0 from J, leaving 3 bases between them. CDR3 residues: CASSQGMNTEAFF. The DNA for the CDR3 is TGCGCCAGCAGCCAAGGTATGAACACTGAAGCTTTCTTT.

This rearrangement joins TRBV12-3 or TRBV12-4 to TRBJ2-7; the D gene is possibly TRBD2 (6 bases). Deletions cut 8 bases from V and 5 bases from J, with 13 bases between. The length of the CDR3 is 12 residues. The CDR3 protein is CASGGWADEQYF. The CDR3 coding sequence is TGTGCCAGCGGGGGGTGGGCGGACGAGCAGTACTTC.

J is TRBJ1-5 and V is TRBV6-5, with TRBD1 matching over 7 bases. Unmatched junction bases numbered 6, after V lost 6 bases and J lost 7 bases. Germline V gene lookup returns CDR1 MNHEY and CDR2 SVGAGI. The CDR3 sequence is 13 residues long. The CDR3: CASRTGDTQPQHF. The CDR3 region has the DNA TGTGCCAGCAGAACAGGGGATACCCAGCCCCAGCATTTT.

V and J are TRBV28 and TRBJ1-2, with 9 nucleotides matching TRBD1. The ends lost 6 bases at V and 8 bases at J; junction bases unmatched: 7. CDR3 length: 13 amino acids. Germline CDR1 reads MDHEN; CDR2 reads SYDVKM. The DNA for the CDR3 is TGTGCCAGCAGATACCCACAGGGGGCGGGCTACACCTTC. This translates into CASRYPQGAGYTF.

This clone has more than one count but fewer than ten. CDR3 in DNA: TGTGCCAGCAGCAAACAGAGCTCTGGAAACACCATATATTTT. Amino acids: CASSKQSSGNTIYF. The chain employs TRBV11-3 and TRBJ1-3; D is uncertain. CDR3 length equals 14 residues. The ends were cut back, 5 bases at V and 0 bases at J, with 8 bases in the middle. Germline CDR1 reads SGHNT; CDR2 reads YENEEA.